This T cell receptor (beta chain) was documented in a study of blood T cell repertoires in COVID-19. Produced via immunoSEQ multiplex PCR; TCRdb's table is partial and in-frame only. This sample carries hundreds of thousands of clones, 85% to 90% of them seen once, and the ten largest clones take around 2.9%. The CDR3 totals 15 residues. Germline-derived CDR1 and CDR2 are LNHDA and SQIVND (reference sequence). The sequence came from a human donor in a cohort sampled during active COVID-19. This sequence joins TRBV19 and TRBJ1-5, with TRBD1 as a possible D gene (6 bases). Sequenced input: peripheral blood. The CDR3 here is CPTTDGGGGNQPQHF. In DNA, the CDR3 is TGTCCCACTACGGACGGAGGGGGGGGCAATCAGCCCCAGCATTTT.